The 23 T cell receptor beta chains below were found in one sample sequenced in a study of T cells in Graves' hyperthyroidism and ophthalmopathy. Regions amplified from RNA transcripts were the TCR beta CDR3 regions. HTBI primers were employed in a first-round RT-PCR of the TCR CDR3. TCRdb used MiXCR to reprocess the multiplex PCR reads, holding one entry per CDR3 protein. The sample shows about 640,000 distinct CDR3 sequences, around 20% of them seen only once. Sequencing used blood. These receptors were obtained from a man younger than 45 with Graves' ophthalmopathy.

This clonotype was observed at least ten times. This chain connects TRBV5-1 to TRBJ1-5; D is perhaps TRBD1 (6 bases). The CDR3 runs 15 residues. V dropped 1 base and J dropped 6 bases, with 14 bases sitting between them. CDR1 is SGHRS, CDR2 YFSETQ, per germline. The chain's CDR3 is CASSLTGSGGQPQHF. CDR3 DNA sequence: TGCGCCAGCAGCTTGACAGGGAGTGGAGGTCAGCCCCAGCATTTT.

With respect to this clonotype: A much larger clone is a single base away; this may be a read error. The CDR3 loop reads CASSTTGFTETQYF. The CDR3 bases are TGTGCCAGCAGTACGACAGGGTTTACGGAGACCCAGTACTTC. The chain combines TRBV27 with TRBJ2-5, with 7 positions matching TRBD1. There are 14 residues in the CDR3. Germline V lookup: CDR1 MNHEY, CDR2 SMNVEV (reference sequence). After removal of 5 bases from V and 5 bases from J, the junction contained 8 bases not matched to a gene.

This rearrangement joins TRBV3-1 to TRBJ2-5, with 10 bases identical to TRBD2. The ends lost 1 base at V and 1 base at J; junction bases unmatched: 9. The CDR3 extends over 18 amino acids. Germline V gene data show CDR1 as LGHDT and CDR2 as YNNKEL (reference sequence). The DNA of the CDR3 is TGTGCCAGCAGCCAAGTGCCGGTAGCGGGAGGTACCCAAGAGACCCAGTACTTC. This encodes CASSQVPVAGGTQETQYF.

This clonotype showed up many times. The chain employs TRBV28 and TRBJ2-1, with 12 bases identical to TRBD2. This CDR3 spans 15 amino acids. Losses at the gene ends were 5 bases for V and 6 bases for J; bases not matched to a gene: 5. The germline gives CDR1 MDHEN, CDR2 SYDVKM. The CDR3 DNA is TGTGCCAGCAGTCCTGGACTAGCGGGACCCAATGAGCAGTTCTTC. It yields the protein CASSPGLAGPNEQFF.

This clonotype was counted between two and nine times. The chain couples TRBV7-3 to TRBJ2-1; 11 bases are a match to TRBD2. The germline CDR1 and CDR2 sequences are SGHTA and FQGTGA. Losses at the gene ends were 4 bases for V and 8 bases for J; bases not matched to a gene: 7. This CDR3 comprises 15 residues. Written as DNA, the CDR3 is TGTGCCAGCAGCTCAACTAGCGGGGGAGGCGATGAGCAGTTCTTC. It codes for CASSSTSGGGDEQFF.

This clonotype has just a few counts. This chain joins TRBV10-1 and TRBJ2-7; the D call may be TRBD1 or TRBD2 (5 bases each). Trimming removed 3 bases from V and 3 bases from J, with 12 bases in between. This CDR3 has 14 amino acids. Germline CDR1 and CDR2: WNHNN and SYGVQD (reference sequence). Here the CDR3 DNA reads TGCGCCAGCAGTGATGGGGGAAGCATCTACGAGCAGTACTTC. Translation gives CASSDGGSIYEQYF.

The rearrangement links TRBV20-1 to TRBJ2-1, with D tentatively TRBD1 (6 bases). The length of the CDR3 is 14 residues. Trimming pared 5 bases from V and 8 bases from J, leaving 19 bases between. Germline V gene lookup returns CDR1 DFQATT and CDR2 SNEGSKA (reference sequence). The CDR3 DNA follows: TGCAGTGCTCGTCGGGACATGTCAGTCGATGAGCAGTTCTTC. This codes for CSARRDMSVDEQFF.

This clonotype was detected many times. The chain uses TRBV3-1 and TRBJ1-5, with D unresolved. Germline CDR1 LGHDT, CDR2 YNNKEL (reference sequence). V shed 3 bases and J shed 4 bases, with 13 bases lying between them. This CDR3 spans 15 amino acids. This CDR3 reads CASSHGRGSNQPQHF. The CDR3 DNA reads TGTGCCAGCAGCCATGGCCGGGGATCAAATCAGCCCCAGCATTTT.

V is TRBV4-2 and J is TRBJ2-1; 8 bases line up with TRBD2. Germline V gene sequence: CDR1 LGHNA, CDR2 YNFKEQ. The CDR3 sequence is 18 residues long. V lost 0 bases, J lost 3 bases, and 10 bases stayed unmatched. The CDR3 reads CASSQDPLLADLYNEQFF. DNA of the CDR3: TGTGCCAGCAGCCAAGATCCGCTACTAGCGGATCTCTACAATGAGCAGTTCTTC.

This clonotype was counted a few times. This chain links TRBV24-1 with TRBJ2-6; D unresolved. Germline V CDR1 and CDR2: KGHDR, SFDVKD. This CDR3 contains 14 residues. Trimming stripped 5 bases from V and 2 bases from J, with 6 bases between. CDR3 DNA: TGTGCCACCAGTGGCCAGGCTGGGGCCAACGTCCTGACTTTC. Translating gives CATSGQAGANVLTF.

In this sample, this clonotype turned up many times. The rearrangement uses TRBV28 and TRBJ2-7, with 12 bases fitting TRBD2. The CDR3 totals 15 residues. The germline CDR1 and CDR2 sequences are MDHEN and SYDVKM. V shed 5 bases, J shed 5 bases, and the junction held 7 bases outside the gene matches. The CDR3: CASSPTSGRRHEQYF. In nucleotides, the CDR3 is TGTGCCAGCAGTCCAACTAGCGGGAGGAGGCACGAGCAGTACTTC. Using reference TRBV28 and TRBJ2-7 for the parts outside the CDR3, the full variable domain is DVKVTQSSRYLVKRTGEKVFLECVQDMDHENMFWYRQDPGLGLRLIYFSYDVKMKEKGDIPEGYSVSREKKERFSLILESASTNQTSMYLCASSPTSGRRHEQYFGPGTRLTVT.

This clonotype was detected once. The junction differs from germline at one of its ends, possibly a read error. This chain uses TRBV5-1 with TRBJ2-3, with TRBD2 matching 7 bases. This CDR3 spans 15 amino acids. Germline CDR1 is SGHRS and CDR2 is YFSETQ. This chain's CDR3 is CASSWTGSGEDTQYF. In DNA, the CDR3 is TGTGCCAGCAGCTGGACGGGAAGCGGGGAAGATACGCAGTATTTT.

V usage is TRBV7-2 and J usage is TRBJ1-4; D is possibly TRBD1 (6 bases). Germline assignment: CDR1 SGHTA and CDR2 FQGNSA. This CDR3 region has 12 residues. V dropped 0 bases and J dropped 13 bases, with 9 bases sitting between them. CDR3 sequence (DNA): TGTGCCAGCAGCTTAGCGGGGGGCCGACTGTTTTTT. It translates to CASSLAGGRLFF.

The chain links TRBV7-2 to TRBJ2-3, with no clear D. Germline CDR1 reads SGHTA; CDR2 reads FQGNSA. The CDR3 sequence is 12 residues long. Trimming cost V 2 bases and J 5 bases, with 5 bases left between them. The CDR3 bases are TGTGCCAGCAGCTTATTTGAAGATACGCAGTATTTT. Translated, it gives CASSLFEDTQYF.

Only one count was recorded for this clonotype. The chain has TRBV20-1 and TRBJ2-3; 10 nucleotides align to TRBD2. V lost 1 base and J lost 0; bases outside the gene matches: 10. The CDR3 contains 18 residues. Germline-derived CDR1 and CDR2 are DFQATT and SNEGSKA (reference sequence). CDR3 protein: CSARVLAGVGTSTDTQYF. DNA of the CDR3: TGCAGTGCTAGAGTGCTAGCGGGGGTGGGGACTAGCACAGATACGCAGTATTTT.

In its sample, this clonotype was seen a few times. V gene TRBV9 combines with J gene TRBJ1-1; 7 bases map to TRBD1. V was clipped by 3 bases and J by 4 bases; unmatched bases: 9. The CDR3 contains 15 residues. Germline lookup yields CDR1 SGDLS and CDR2 YYNGEE. This chain's CDR3 is CASSARQGKATEAFF. The CDR3 bases are TGTGCCAGCAGCGCGAGACAGGGAAAAGCCACTGAAGCTTTCTTT. Filled out from reference TRBV9 and TRBJ1-1, the complete variable domain reads DSGVTQTPKHLITATGQRVTLRCSPRSGDLSVYWYQQSLDQGLQFLIQYYNGEERAKGNILERFSAQQFPDLHSELNLSSLELGDSALYFCASSARQGKATEAFFGQGTRLTVV.

This clonotype has a count of ten or more. The chain employs TRBV7-8 and TRBJ2-7; possibly TRBD1 or TRBD2 for D (5 bases each). Germline V CDR1 and CDR2: SGHVS, FQNEAQ. Trimming stripped 0 bases from V and 3 bases from J, with 12 bases between. CDR3 length: 15 amino acids. In DNA, the CDR3 is TGTGCCAGCAGCTTAGCCCGGGACGTCGACTACGAGCAGTACTTC. It is translated as CASSLARDVDYEQYF.

The chain couples TRBV6-1 to TRBJ2-3; 10 bases are a match to TRBD2. The CDR3 consists of 15 residues. Germline V CDR1 and CDR2: MNHNS, SASEGT. V lost 5 bases and J lost 7; bases outside the gene matches: 9. The CDR3 reads CASSLSGRASYTQYF. Here the CDR3 DNA reads TGTGCCAGCAGTTTGAGCGGGAGGGCCTCTTATACGCAGTATTTT.

This chain connects TRBV19 to TRBJ2-5; D not certain. Per the germline V gene, CDR1 is LNHDA and CDR2 is SQIVND (reference sequence). V lost 7 bases and J lost 0, with 12 bases in between. The CDR3 is made up of 14 amino acids. CDR3 sequence reads: CASNSGADQETQYF. In DNA form, the CDR3 reads TGTGCCAGTAATTCCGGTGCTGACCAAGAGACCCAGTACTTC.

This clonotype was counted only a few times. The J gene is TRBJ2-2, the V gene TRBV10-3; a weak D match, TRBD1 (6 bases). Germline V lookup: CDR1 ENHRY, CDR2 SYGVKD. Between the trimmed V and J ends, which lost 0 bases and 3 bases, there was a span of 8 bases. This CDR3 has 15 amino acids. The chain's CDR3 is CAISESGAHTGELFF. In DNA form, the CDR3 reads TGTGCCATCAGTGAGTCGGGGGCTCACACCGGGGAGCTGTTTTTT.

This clonotype was detected a few times. The chain has TRBV7-2 and TRBJ2-7, with TRBD2 as a possible D gene (6 bases). The ends were cut back, 5 bases at V and 3 bases at J, with 14 bases in the middle. Per the germline V gene, CDR1 is SGHTA and CDR2 is FQGNSA. The CDR3 runs 14 residues. DNA for the CDR3: TGTGCCAGCAGCCCCAGCTTGACTAGCTACGAGCAGTACTTC. It codes for CASSPSLTSYEQYF.

With respect to this clonotype: A much bigger clone sits one base away, suggesting this may be a read error. This chain joins TRBV28 and TRBJ2-3, with D hard to call. The CDR3 loop spans 13 amino acids. Germline-derived CDR1 and CDR2 are MDHEN and SYDVKM. This CDR3 is CVSSFGIQDTQYF. Written as DNA, the CDR3 is TGTGTCAGCAGTTTTGGGATTCAAGATACGCAGTATTTT.

Many counts were recorded for this clonotype. The V and J genes are TRBV11-2 and TRBJ2-1, with 12 bases matching TRBD2. Germline V gene lookup returns CDR1 SGHAT and CDR2 FQNNGV. The CDR3 has 17 residues. The J segment lost 7 bases and the V segment lost 3 bases, leaving 10 bases of the junction unmatched. Here the CDR3 reads CASSFSSGRAVENEQFF. The CDR3 coding sequence is TGTGCCAGCAGCTTCTCTAGCGGGAGGGCGGTCGAGAATGAGCAGTTCTTC. The whole variable domain, filled in from reference TRBV11-2 and TRBJ2-1, reads EAGVAQSPRYKIIEKRQSVAFWCNPISGHATLYWYQQILGQGPKLLIQFQNNGVVDDSQLPKDRFSAERLKGVDSTLKIQPAKLEDSAVYLCASSFSSGRAVENEQFFGPGTRLTVL.